This T cell receptor beta chain was recorded in a study of T cell responses to AZD1222 COVID-19 vaccine. Study results and limitations: Donors were mostly white British, more females; clonal diversity possibly underestimated. At study baseline, merely about 6 AZD1222 recipients were seropositive.

On this clone itself: What it binds is unknown. The same CDR3 can be traced to other DNA sequences in this sample.

CDR1 is MNHEY and CDR2 is SMNVEV in the germline V gene (reference sequence). J was trimmed by 4 bases and V by 7 bases; bases with no gene match: 1. CDR3 length equals 12 residues. Libraries were prepared by immunoSEQ multiplex PCR; TCRdb keeps only in-frame clonotypes and omits some of them. The table shows over 65,000 clones, with roughly nine tenths occurring only once. Sample: peripheral blood, taken on day 0 of AZD1222 vaccination. The chain combines TRBV27 with TRBJ1-1; 9 nucleotides agree with TRBD1. The sequence came from an adult in good health. Written as DNA, the CDR3 is TGTGCCAGCAAGACAGGGGGCACTGAAGCTTTCTTT. Protein sequence: CASKTGGTEAFF.